The present TCR beta chain was sequenced within a study of cytomegalovirus exposure and HLA in healthy donors. With 6 bases clipped from V and 0 bases from J, the junction kept 4 bases outside the gene matches. The length of the CDR3 is 16 residues. From germline, CDR1 is LNHDA and CDR2 SQIVND (reference sequence). It was with 60 Vbeta and 13 Jbeta primers that the PCR ran. Repertoires were generated with immunoSEQ multiplex PCR, while TCRdb's copy carries only in-frame clones and drops some. The ten top clones account for 5.5% to 8%, within a sample of about 110,000 clones. The receptor was isolated from a middle-aged man in good health and CMV-seropositive. J is TRBJ2-1 and V is TRBV19; TRBD2 matches 11 bases. The sample consisted of PBMCs. For the CDR3, the DNA is TGTGCCAGTAGAGAGACTAGCGGGGTCTCCTACAATGAGCAGTTCTTC. This encodes CASRETSGVSYNEQFF.